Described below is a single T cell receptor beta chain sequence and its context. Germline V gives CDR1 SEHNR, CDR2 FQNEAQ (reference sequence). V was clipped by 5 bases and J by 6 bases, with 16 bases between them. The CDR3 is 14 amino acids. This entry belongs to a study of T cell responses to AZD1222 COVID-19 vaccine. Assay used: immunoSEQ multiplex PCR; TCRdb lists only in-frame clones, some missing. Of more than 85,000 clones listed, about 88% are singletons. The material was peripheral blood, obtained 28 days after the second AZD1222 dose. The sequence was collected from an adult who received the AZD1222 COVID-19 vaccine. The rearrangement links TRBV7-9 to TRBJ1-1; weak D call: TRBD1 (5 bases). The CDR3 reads CASSPRTLYPEAFF. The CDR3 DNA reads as TGTGCCAGCAGCCCGAGGACACTTTATCCTGAAGCTTTCTTT.